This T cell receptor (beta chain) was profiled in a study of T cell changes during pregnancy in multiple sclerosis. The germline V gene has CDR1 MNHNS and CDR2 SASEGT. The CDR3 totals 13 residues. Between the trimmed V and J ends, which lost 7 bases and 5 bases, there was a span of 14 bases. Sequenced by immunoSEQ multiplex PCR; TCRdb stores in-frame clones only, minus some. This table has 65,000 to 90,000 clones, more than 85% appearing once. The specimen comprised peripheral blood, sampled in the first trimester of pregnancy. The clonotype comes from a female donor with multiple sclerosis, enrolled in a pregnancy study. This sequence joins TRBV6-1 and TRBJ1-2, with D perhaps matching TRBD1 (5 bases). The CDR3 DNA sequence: TGTGCCAGCAATTCAAGGGGAACTTATGGCTACACCTTC. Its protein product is CASNSRGTYGYTF.